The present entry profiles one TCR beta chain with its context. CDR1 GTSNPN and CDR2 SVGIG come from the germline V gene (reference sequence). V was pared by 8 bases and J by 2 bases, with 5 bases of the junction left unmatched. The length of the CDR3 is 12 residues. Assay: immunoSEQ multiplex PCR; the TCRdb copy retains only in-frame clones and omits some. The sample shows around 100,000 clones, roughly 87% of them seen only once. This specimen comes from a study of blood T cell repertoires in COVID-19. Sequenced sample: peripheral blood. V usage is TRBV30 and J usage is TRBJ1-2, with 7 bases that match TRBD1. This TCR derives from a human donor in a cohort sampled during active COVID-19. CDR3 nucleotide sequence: TGTGCCGGGGACAGAATGAACTATGGCTACACCTTC. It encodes CAGDRMNYGYTF.